This T cell receptor beta chain was found in a study of blood T cell repertoires in COVID-19. Across the study: In each case, the material was cDNA or gDNA derived from T cells, B-cell-depleted T cells, or PBMCs.

Repertoires were generated with immunoSEQ multiplex PCR, while TCRdb's copy carries only in-frame clones and drops some. The sample contains about 130,000 clones, 80% to 85% of which appear only once. From germline, CDR1 is MDHEN and CDR2 SYDVKM. The CDR3 has 14 amino acids. V was trimmed by 8 bases and J by 4 bases, leaving 14 bases between them. The sequenced sample was PBMCs or T cells enriched from blood (not recorded which). The chain carries TRBV28 and TRBJ1-4; D is perhaps TRBD1 (6 bases). The receptor comes from a man younger than 40 who had recovered from COVID-19. This chain's CDR3 is CASGSTGLNEKLFF. Here the CDR3 DNA reads TGTGCCAGCGGGTCGACAGGCCTTAATGAAAAACTGTTTTTT.